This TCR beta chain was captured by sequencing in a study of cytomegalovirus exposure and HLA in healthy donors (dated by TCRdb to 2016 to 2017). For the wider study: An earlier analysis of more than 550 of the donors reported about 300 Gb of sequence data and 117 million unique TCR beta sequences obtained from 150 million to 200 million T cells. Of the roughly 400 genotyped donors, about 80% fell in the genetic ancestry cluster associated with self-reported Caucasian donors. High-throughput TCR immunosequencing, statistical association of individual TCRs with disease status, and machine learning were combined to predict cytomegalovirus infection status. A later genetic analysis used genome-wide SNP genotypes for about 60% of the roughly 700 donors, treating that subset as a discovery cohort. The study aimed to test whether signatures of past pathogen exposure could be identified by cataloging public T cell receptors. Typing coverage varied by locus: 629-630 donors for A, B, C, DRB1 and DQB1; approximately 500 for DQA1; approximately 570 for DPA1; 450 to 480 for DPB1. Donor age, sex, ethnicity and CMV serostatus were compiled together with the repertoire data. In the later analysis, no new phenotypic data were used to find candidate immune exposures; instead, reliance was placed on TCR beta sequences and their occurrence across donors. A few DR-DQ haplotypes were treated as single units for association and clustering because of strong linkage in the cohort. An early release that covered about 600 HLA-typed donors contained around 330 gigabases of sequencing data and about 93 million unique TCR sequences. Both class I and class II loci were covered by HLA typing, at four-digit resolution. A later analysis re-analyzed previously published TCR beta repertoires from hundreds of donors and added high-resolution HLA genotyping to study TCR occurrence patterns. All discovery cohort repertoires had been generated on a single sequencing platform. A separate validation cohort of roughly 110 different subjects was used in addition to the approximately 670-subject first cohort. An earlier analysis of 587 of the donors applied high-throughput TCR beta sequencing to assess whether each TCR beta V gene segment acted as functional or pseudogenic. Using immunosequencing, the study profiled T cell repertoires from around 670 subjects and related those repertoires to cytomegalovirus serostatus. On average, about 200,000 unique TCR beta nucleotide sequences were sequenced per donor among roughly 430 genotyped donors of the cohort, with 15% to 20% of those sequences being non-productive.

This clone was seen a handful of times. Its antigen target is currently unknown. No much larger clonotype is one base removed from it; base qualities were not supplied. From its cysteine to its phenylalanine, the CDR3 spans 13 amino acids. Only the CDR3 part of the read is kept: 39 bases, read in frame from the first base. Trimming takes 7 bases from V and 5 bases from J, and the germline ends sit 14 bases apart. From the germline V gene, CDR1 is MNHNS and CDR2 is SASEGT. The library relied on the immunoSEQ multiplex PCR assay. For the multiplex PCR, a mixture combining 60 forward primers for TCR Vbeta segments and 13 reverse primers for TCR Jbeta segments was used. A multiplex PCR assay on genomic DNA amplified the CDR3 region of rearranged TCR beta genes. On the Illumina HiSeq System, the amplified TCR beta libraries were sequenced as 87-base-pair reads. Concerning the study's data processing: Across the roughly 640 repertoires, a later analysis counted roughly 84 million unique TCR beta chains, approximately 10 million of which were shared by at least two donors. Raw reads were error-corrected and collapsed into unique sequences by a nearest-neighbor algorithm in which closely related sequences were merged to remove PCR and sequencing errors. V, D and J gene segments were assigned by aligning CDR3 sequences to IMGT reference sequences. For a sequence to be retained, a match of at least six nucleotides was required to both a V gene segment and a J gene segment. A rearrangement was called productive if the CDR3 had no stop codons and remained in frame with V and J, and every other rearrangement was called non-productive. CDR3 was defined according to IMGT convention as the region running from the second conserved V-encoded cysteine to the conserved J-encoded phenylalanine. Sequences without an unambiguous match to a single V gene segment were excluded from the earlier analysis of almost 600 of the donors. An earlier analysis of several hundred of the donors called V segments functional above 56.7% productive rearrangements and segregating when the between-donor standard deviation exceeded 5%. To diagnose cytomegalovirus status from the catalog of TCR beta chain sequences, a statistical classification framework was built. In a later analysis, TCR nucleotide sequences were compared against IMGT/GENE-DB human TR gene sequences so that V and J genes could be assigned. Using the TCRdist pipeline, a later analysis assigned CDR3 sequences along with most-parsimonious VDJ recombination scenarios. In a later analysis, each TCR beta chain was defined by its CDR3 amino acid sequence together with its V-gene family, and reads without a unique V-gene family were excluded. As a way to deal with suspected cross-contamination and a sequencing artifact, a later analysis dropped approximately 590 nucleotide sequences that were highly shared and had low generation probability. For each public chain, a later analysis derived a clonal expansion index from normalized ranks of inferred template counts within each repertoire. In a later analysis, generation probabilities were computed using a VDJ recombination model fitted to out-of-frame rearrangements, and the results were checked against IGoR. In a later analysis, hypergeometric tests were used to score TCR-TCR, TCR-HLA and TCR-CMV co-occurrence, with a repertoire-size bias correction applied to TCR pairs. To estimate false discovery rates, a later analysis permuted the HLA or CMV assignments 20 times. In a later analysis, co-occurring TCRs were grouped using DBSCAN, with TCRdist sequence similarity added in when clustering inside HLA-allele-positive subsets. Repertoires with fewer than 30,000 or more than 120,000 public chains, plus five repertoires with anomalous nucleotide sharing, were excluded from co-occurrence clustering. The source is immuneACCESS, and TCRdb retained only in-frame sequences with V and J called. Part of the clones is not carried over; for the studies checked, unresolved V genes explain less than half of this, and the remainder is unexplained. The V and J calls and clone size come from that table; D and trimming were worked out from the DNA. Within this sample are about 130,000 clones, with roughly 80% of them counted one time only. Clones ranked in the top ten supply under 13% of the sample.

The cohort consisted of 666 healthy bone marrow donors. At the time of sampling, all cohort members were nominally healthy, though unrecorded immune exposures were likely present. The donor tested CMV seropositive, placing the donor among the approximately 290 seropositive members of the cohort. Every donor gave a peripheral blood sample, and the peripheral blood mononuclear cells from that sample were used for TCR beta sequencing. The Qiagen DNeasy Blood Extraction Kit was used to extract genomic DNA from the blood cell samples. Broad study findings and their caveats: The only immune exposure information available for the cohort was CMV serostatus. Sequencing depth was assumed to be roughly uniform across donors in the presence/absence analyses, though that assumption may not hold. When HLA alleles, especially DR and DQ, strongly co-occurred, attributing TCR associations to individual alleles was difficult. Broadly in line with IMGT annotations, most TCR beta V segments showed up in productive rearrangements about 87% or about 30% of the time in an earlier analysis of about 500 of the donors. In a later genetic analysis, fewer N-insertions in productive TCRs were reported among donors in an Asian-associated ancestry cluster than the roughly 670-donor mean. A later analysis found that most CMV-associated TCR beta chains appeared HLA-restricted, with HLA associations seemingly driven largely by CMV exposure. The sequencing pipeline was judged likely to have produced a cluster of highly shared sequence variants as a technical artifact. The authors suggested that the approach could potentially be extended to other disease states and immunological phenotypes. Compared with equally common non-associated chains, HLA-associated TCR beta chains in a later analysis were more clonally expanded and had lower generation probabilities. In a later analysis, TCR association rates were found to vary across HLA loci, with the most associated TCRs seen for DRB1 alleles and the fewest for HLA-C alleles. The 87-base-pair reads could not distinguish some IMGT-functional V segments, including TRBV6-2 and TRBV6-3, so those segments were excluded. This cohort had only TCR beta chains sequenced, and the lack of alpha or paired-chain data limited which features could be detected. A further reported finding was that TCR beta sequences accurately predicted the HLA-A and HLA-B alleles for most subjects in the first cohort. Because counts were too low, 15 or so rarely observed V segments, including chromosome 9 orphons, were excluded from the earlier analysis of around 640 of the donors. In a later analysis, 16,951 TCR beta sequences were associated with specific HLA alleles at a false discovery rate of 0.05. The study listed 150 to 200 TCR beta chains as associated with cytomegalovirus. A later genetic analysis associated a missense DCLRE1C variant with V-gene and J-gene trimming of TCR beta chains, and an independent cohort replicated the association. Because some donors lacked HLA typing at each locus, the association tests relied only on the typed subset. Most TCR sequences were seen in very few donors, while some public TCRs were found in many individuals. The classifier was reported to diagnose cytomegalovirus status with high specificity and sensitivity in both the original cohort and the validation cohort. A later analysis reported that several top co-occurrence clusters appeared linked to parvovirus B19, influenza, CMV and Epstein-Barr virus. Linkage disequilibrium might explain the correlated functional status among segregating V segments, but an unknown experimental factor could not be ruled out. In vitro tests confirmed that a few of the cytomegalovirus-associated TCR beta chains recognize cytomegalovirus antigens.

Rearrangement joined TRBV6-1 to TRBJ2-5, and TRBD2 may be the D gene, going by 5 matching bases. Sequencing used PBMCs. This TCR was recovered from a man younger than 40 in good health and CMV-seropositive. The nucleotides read TGTGCCAGCACCTCTTGGAGGTCCGAGACCCAGTACTTC. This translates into CASTSWRSETQYF.